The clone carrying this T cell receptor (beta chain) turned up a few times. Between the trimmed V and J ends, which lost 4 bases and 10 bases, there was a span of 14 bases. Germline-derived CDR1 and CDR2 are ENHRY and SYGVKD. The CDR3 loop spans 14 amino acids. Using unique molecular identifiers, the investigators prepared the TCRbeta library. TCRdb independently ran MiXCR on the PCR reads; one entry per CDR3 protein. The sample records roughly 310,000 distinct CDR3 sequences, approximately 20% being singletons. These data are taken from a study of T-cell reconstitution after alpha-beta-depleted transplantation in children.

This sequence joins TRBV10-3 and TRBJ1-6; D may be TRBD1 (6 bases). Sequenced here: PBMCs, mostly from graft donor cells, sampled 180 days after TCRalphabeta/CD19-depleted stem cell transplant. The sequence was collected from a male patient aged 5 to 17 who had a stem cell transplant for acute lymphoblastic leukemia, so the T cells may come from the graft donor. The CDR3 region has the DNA TGTGCCATCAGTGGACAGGAGGGTAACTCACCCCTCCACTTT. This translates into CAISGQEGNSPLHF.